This TCR beta chain emerged from a study of CD8+CD57+ T cells in acquired aplastic anemia. Patients included in sequencing had previously demonstrated CD8+CD57+ cell expansion by flow cytometry. Losses at the gene ends were 3 bases for V and 4 bases for J; bases not matched to a gene: 10. The length of the CDR3 is 16 residues. Per the germline V gene, CDR1 is KGHDR and CDR2 is SFDVKD. For CDR3 and TCR beta VDJ profiling, genomic DNA was the template used. TCRdb re-analysed the reads in MiXCR, keeping a single row per CDR3 protein. The sample lists about 120,000 distinct CDR3 sequences; under 60% were seen once.

The specimen was sorted CD4+, CD8+, or CD8+CD57+ T cells (not recorded which) from PBMCs. The gene calls are TRBV24-1 and TRBJ1-2; TRBD1 matches at 7 bases. This TCR was sampled from a human donor with aplastic anemia. This CDR3 reads CATSDPPTGSIYGYTF. In DNA form, the CDR3 reads TGTGCCACCAGTGATCCACCGACAGGGTCCATCTATGGCTACACCTTC.